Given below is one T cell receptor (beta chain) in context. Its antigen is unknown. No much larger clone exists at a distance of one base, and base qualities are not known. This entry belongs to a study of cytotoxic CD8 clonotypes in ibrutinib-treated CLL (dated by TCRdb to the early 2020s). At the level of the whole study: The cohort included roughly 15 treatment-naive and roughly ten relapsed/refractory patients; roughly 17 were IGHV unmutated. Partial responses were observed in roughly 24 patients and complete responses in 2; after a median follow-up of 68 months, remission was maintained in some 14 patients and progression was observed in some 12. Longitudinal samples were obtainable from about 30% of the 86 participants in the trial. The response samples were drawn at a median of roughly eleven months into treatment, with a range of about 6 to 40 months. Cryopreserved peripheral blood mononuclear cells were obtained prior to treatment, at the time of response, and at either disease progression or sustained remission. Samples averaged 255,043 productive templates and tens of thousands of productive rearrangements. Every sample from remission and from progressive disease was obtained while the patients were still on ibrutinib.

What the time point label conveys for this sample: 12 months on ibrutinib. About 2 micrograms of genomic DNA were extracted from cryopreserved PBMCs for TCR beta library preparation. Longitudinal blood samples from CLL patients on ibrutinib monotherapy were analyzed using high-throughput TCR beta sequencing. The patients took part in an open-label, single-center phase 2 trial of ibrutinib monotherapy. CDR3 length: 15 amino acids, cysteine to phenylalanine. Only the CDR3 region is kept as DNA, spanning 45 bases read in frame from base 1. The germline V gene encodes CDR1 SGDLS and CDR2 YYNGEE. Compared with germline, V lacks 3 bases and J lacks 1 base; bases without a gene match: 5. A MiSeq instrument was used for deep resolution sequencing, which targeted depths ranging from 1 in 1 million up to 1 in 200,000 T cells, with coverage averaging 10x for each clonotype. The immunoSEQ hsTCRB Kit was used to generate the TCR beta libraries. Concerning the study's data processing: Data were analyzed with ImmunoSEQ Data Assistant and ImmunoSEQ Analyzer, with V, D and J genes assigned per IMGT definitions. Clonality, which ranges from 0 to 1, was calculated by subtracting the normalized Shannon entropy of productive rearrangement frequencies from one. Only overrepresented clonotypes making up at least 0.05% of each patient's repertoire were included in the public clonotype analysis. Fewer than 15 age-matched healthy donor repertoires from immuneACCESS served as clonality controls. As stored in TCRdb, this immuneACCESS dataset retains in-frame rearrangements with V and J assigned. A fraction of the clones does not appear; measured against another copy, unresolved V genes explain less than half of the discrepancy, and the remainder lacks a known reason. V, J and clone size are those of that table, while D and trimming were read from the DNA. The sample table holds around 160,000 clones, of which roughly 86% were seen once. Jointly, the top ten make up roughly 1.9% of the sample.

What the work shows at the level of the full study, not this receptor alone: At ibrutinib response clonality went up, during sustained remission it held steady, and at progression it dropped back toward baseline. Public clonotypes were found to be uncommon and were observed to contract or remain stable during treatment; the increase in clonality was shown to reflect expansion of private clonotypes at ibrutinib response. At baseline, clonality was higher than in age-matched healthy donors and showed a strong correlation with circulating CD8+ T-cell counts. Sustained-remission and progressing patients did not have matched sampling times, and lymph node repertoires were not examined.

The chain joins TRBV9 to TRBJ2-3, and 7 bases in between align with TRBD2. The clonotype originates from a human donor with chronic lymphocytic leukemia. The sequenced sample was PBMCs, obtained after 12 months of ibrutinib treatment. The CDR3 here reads CASSAASGGTDTQYF. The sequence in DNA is TGTGCCAGCAGCGCCGCTAGCGGAGGCACAGATACGCAGTATTTT.